These T cell receptor beta chains were read from a single sample in a study of cytomegalovirus exposure and HLA in healthy donors. Sequencing was performed with immunoSEQ multiplex PCR; in TCRdb, only in-frame clones are kept and a portion is missing. Here the sample spans 150,000 to 200,000 clones, about four fifths being singletons. Specimen: PBMCs. Receptors originate from a woman between 45 and 60 years old in good health and CMV-seronegative. Both conserved end residues are part of each CDR3. A D gene is named only where the DNA matches it firmly. Size is stated for part of the rows, as once, few or many counts, or as a class when the clone is expanded.

d_gene: TRBD1
j_gene: TRBJ1-2
abundance: .
v_gene: TRBV7-2
CDR3nt: TGTGCCAGCAGCTTAGGAGGTACAGGGGGTGGAGGCTACACCTTC
CDR3aa: CASSLGGTGGGGYTF

d_gene: .
j_gene: TRBJ2-2
abundance: .
v_gene: TRBV2
CDR3nt: TGTGCCAGCAATGGGGGGACTTACACCGGGGAGCTGTTTTTT
CDR3aa: CASNGGTYTGELFF

d_gene: TRBD1
j_gene: TRBJ1-5
abundance: .
v_gene: TRBV19
CDR3nt: TGTGCCAGTAGTATATTACAGACAGGGAGAGGTAGGAGCAATCAGCCCCAGCATTTT
CDR3aa: CASSILQTGRGRSNQPQHF

d_gene: .
j_gene: TRBJ1-4
abundance: .
v_gene: TRBV18
CDR3nt: TGTGCCAGCTCACCTTGGGAAGGGGTTGCAACTAATGAAAAACTGTTTTTT
CDR3aa: CASSPWEGVATNEKLFF

d_gene: .
j_gene: TRBJ2-1
abundance: once
v_gene: TRBV27
CDR3nt: TGTGCCAGCAGTTCACCCCTTAGCAGGGGCTCCTACAATGAGCAGTTCTTC
CDR3aa: CASSSPLSRGSYNEQFF

d_gene: TRBD1
j_gene: TRBJ2-3
abundance: .
v_gene: TRBV7-2
CDR3nt: TGTGCCAGCAGCAGAAATACAGGGGTTCTGAATACGCAGTATTTT
CDR3aa: CASSRNTGVLNTQYF

d_gene: .
j_gene: TRBJ2-7
abundance: .
v_gene: TRBV7-4
CDR3nt: TGTGCCGAGGGGGTCGACGTCGAGCAGTACTTC
CDR3aa: CAEGVDVEQYF

d_gene: TRBD1
j_gene: TRBJ1-1
abundance: few
v_gene: TRBV5-6
CDR3nt: TGTGCCAGCAGCCTTATAGGACAGGGGGCCGTGGCGGGGACTGAAGCTTTCTTT
CDR3aa: CASSLIGQGAVAGTEAFF

d_gene: .
j_gene: TRBJ1-2
abundance: once
v_gene: TRBV9
CDR3nt: TGTGCCAGCAGCGCCTTGCCCGGGACAACTAACTATGGCTACACCTTC
CDR3aa: CASSALPGTTNYGYTF

d_gene: .
j_gene: TRBJ1-2
abundance: .
v_gene: TRBV10-3
CDR3nt: TGTGCCATGCGCGGGGACGCGGATGGCTACACCTTC
CDR3aa: CAMRGDADGYTF

d_gene: .
j_gene: TRBJ1-6
abundance: .
v_gene: TRBV5-1
CDR3nt: TGCGCCAGCAGTTATACGGGATACGATTCACCCCTCCACTTT
CDR3aa: CASSYTGYDSPLHF